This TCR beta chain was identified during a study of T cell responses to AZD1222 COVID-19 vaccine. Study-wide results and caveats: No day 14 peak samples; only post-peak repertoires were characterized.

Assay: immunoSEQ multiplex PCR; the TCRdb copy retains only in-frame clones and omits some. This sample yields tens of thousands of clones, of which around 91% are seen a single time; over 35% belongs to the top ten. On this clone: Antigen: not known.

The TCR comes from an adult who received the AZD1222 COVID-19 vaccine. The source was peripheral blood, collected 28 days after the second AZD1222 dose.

DNA of the CDR3: TGTGCCAGCAGCCAGGCCCGGGGACAGGGGGGGCATGAGCAGTTCTTC. It yields the protein CASSQARGQGGHEQFF. The gene calls are TRBV5-4 and TRBJ2-1; TRBD1 aligns across 11 bases. Germline-derived CDR1 and CDR2 are SGHNT and YYREEE (reference sequence). This CDR3 has 16 residues. Trimming took 4 bases from V and 8 from J; bases not matched to a gene: 11. Supplemented by reference TRBV5-4 and TRBJ2-1, the full variable domain reads ETGVTQSPTHLIKTRGQQVTLRCSSQSGHNTVSWYQQALGQGPQFIFQYYREEENGRGNFPPRFSGLQFPNYSSELNVNALELDDSALYLCASSQARGQGGHEQFFGPGTRLTVL.